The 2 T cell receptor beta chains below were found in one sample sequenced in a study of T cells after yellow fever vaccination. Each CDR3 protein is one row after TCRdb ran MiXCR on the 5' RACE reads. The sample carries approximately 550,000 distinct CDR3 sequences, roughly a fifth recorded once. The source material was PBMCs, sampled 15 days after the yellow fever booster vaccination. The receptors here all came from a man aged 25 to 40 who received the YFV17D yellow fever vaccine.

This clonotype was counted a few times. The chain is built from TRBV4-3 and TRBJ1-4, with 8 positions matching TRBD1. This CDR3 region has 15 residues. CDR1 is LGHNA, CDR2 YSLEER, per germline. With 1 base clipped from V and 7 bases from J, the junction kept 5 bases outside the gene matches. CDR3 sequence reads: CASSQGDRTGEKLFF. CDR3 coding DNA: TGCGCCAGCAGCCAAGGGGACAGGACGGGTGAAAAACTGTTTTTT.

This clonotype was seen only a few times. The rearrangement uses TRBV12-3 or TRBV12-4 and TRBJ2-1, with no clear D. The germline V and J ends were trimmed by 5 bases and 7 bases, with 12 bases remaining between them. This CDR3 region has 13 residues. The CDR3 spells CASSTDIGNEQFF. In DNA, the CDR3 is TGTGCCAGCAGTACAGATATTGGTAATGAGCAGTTCTTC.